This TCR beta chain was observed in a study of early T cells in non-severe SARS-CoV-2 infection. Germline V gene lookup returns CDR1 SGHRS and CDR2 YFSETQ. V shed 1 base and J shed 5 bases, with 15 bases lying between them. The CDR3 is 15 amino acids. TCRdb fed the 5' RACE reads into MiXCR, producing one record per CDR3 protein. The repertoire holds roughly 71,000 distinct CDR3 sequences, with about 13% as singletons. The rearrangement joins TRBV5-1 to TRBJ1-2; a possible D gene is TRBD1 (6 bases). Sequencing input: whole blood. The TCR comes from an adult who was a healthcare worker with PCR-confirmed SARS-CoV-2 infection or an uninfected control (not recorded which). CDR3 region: CASSLSGGVGYGYTF. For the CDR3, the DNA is TGCGCCAGCAGCTTGTCCGGGGGCGTTGGTTATGGCTACACCTTC.